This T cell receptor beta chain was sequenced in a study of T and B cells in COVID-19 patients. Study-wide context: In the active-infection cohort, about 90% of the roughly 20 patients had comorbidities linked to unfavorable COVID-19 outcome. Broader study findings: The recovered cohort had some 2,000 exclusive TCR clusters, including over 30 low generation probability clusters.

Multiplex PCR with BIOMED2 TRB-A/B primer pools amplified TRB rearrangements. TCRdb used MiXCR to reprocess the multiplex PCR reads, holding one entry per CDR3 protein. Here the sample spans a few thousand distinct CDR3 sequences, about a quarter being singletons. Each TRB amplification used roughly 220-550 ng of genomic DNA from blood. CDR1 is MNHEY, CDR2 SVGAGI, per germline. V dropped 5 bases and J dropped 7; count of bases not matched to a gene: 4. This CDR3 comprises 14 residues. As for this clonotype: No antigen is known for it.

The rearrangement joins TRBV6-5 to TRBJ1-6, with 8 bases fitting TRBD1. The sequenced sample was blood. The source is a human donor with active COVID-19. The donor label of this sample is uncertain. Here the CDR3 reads CASSERTGNSPLHF. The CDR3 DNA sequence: TGTGCCAGCAGTGAACGGACAGGGAATTCACCCCTCCACTTT.